This T cell receptor (beta chain) was found in a study of T cell responses to AZD1222 COVID-19 vaccine. Germline V gene sequence: CDR1 MGHRA, CDR2 YSYEKL. The CDR3 is made up of 14 amino acids. Trimming cost V 1 base and J 7 bases, with 11 bases left between them. Using immunoSEQ multiplex PCR, the repertoire was profiled, and TCRdb retains in-frame clones only, with some absent. This sample's table has over 130,000 clones. The chain links TRBV4-1 to TRBJ2-1, with D tentatively TRBD2 (5 bases). What was sequenced was peripheral blood. The TCR comes from an adult in good health. CDR3 in DNA: TGCGCCAGCAGCCAAGCGAGGGTCTCGAATGAGCAGTTCTTC. The encoded protein is CASSQARVSNEQFF.